This T cell receptor beta chain was profiled in a study of blood T cell repertoires in COVID-19. The assay was immunoSEQ multiplex PCR, and TCRdb's table has in-frame clones only and misses some. The table includes approximately 100,000 clones, around 89% detected once. Germline V gene sequence: CDR1 SGDLS, CDR2 YYNGEE. The CDR3 is 17 amino acids. The ends lost 0 bases at V and 6 bases at J; junction bases unmatched: 14. This TCR was sampled from a human donor with acute or convalescent COVID-19. The donor label of this sample is uncertain. Source material: peripheral blood. This rearrangement joins TRBV9 to TRBJ1-2; 7 nucleotides agree with TRBD1. For the CDR3, the DNA is TGTGCCAGCAGCGTAGCTGATGATATAACAGGGGATGATGGCTACACCTTC. Translating it yields CASSVADDITGDDGYTF.